Each of the 27 T cell receptor beta chains below was sequenced from the same sample in a study of T-cell memory formation after mild COVID-19 (dated by TCRdb to the early 2020s). Libraries were constructed by 5' RACE. This sample was sequenced with an Illumina NovaSeq 6000. TCRdb itself trimmed the public reads at Q25 with fastp, ran MiXCR and retained productive beta chains. One record per CDR3 amino acid sequence lists the most common genes and DNA. The sample table shows 350,000 to 500,000 distinct CDR3 sequences, and 23% are seen once. Of the sample, under 15% falls within the top ten clones. The sequenced sample was PBMCs or a T cell subset sorted from them (not recorded which). These receptors were taken from an adult woman who had mild COVID-19 (a few samples of this study predate the infection). The sample titles of this study are shuffled in the database, so cell type and time point are left out; the donor was told from shared clones.

This clonotype appeared a few times. V gene TRBV20-1 combines with J gene TRBJ2-7; 9 nucleotides agree with TRBD2. Trimming removed 4 bases from V and 4 bases from J; junction bases left unmatched: 11. Germline V gene data show CDR1 as DFQATT and CDR2 as SNEGSKA (reference sequence). This CDR3 region has 15 residues. Here the CDR3 reads CSAITGSGRSYEQYF. For the CDR3, the DNA is TGCAGTGCTATCACCGGAAGCGGGAGGAGTTACGAGCAGTACTTC.

This clonotype was seen at least ten times. The chain recombines TRBV11-2 with TRBJ2-4, with D unclear. With 3 bases removed from V and 3 bases from J, the gap between germline ends came to 6 bases. The CDR3 is made up of 13 amino acids. Germline CDR1 reads SGHAT; CDR2 reads FQNNGV. The CDR3 region has the DNA TGTGCCAGCAGCTTGGAGAGCAAAAACATTCAGTACTTC. Its translation: CASSLESKNIQYF.

The rearrangement joins TRBV19 to TRBJ2-1; 11 bases agree with TRBD2. J was trimmed by 6 bases and V by 2 bases; bases with no gene match: 3. The CDR3 is 15 amino acids. The germline V gene encodes CDR1 LNHDA and CDR2 SQIVND (reference sequence). CDR3 sequence: CASSITSGGPNEQFF. CDR3 in DNA: TGTGCCAGTAGTATAACTAGCGGGGGCCCCAATGAGCAGTTCTTC. The variable domain in full, with the rest retrieved from reference TRBV19 and TRBJ2-1, is DGGITQSPKYLFRKEGQNVTLSCEQNLNHDAMYWYRQDPGQGLRLIYYSQIVNDFQKGDIAEGYSVSREKKESFPLTVTSAQKNPTAFYLCASSITSGGPNEQFFGPGTRLTVL.

This chain links TRBV4-1 with TRBJ2-3; 8 bases line up with TRBD1. After removal of 5 bases from V and 2 bases from J, the junction contained 6 bases not matched to a gene. This CDR3 has 15 amino acids. Germline-derived CDR1 and CDR2 are MGHRA and YSYEKL. DNA of the CDR3: TGCGCCAGCAGCGACAGGGGCGGGACCACAGATACGCAGTATTTT. Amino acid sequence: CASSDRGGTTDTQYF.

This clonotype was seen a few times. This chain connects TRBV25-1 to TRBJ2-1, with 7 bases lining up with TRBD1. The junction had 3 bases not matched to a gene; V was cut back by 6 bases and J by 10 bases. Germline V CDR1 and CDR2: MGHDK, SYGVNS. The CDR3 runs 11 residues. The CDR3 DNA is TGTGCCAGCAGACAAGGGGGCGAGCAGTTCTTC. Encoded protein: CASRQGGEQFF. Full variable domain (missing parts from reference TRBV25-1 and TRBJ2-1): EADIYQTPRYLVIGTGKKITLECSQTMGHDKMYWYQQDPGMELHLIHYSYGVNSTEKGDLSSESTVSRIRTEHFPLTLESARPSHTSQYLCASRQGGEQFFGPGTRLTVL.

The rearrangement uses TRBV12-3 or TRBV12-4 and TRBJ1-4, with no clear D. The V end was cut by 7 bases, the J end by 8 bases, with 20 bases between. This CDR3 is built from 15 residues. The CDR3 here is CASTRGLRAGEKLFF. The CDR3, as DNA: TGTGCCAGCACCAGAGGACTCCGGGCGGGGGAAAAACTGTTTTTT.

This clonotype has ten or more counts. The chain employs TRBV7-9 and TRBJ2-1; D not certain. Trimming pared 4 bases from V and 4 bases from J, leaving 5 bases between. The germline V gene encodes CDR1 SEHNR and CDR2 FQNEAQ (reference sequence). The CDR3 is made up of 12 amino acids. The CDR3 DNA is TGTGCCAGCAGCTCAACTTACAATGAGCAGTTCTTC. It yields the protein CASSSTYNEQFF.

Only a few counts were recorded for this clonotype. CDR3 residues: CASSQDGIGMNTGELFF. As DNA, the CDR3 is TGCGCCAGCAGCCAAGATGGAATAGGAATGAACACCGGGGAGCTGTTTTTT. This chain connects TRBV4-1 to TRBJ2-2; unclear D gene. CDR1 and CDR2 from the germline V gene are MGHRA and YSYEKL. This CDR3 contains 17 residues. Trimming shortened V by 0 bases and J by 1 base, and 12 bases separated the two germline ends.

This chain joins TRBV28 and TRBJ2-7, with 7 bases fitting TRBD1. CDR1 and CDR2 from the germline V gene are MDHEN and SYDVKM. The CDR3 consists of 13 residues. V shed 1 base and J 3 bases; nucleotides not matched to a gene: 0. Here the CDR3 reads CASSLYRGYEQYF. CDR3 sequence (DNA): TGTGCCAGCAGTTTATACAGGGGCTACGAGCAGTACTTC.

Many counts were recorded for this clonotype. The V call is TRBV12-3 or TRBV12-4, the J call TRBJ2-7; no definite D call. This CDR3 region has 13 residues. Trimming removed 0 bases at V and 4 bases at J, with 7 bases between. CDR3 bases: TGTGCCAGCAGTTTAGCACGTCGGTACGAGCAGTACTTC. Translating gives CASSLARRYEQYF.

The chain joins TRBV10-3 to TRBJ2-5; TRBD1 aligns across 8 bases. The CDR3 runs 13 residues. The germline CDR1 and CDR2 sequences are ENHRY and SYGVKD. Losses at the gene ends were 6 bases for V and 2 bases for J; bases not matched to a gene: 2. CDR3 nucleotide sequence: TGTGCCATCAGGGGACAGGCGCAAGAGACCCAGTACTTC. Translating gives CAIRGQAQETQYF.

The V and J genes are TRBV15 and TRBJ1-1; D is perhaps TRBD1 (5 bases). The CDR3 consists of 12 residues. The V gene's germline CDR1 is LNHNV and CDR2 YYDKDF (reference sequence). Trimming took off 8 bases at V and 1 base at J, with 8 bases between the two ends. CDR3 in amino acids: CATGGRNTEAFF. DNA for the CDR3: TGTGCCACCGGGGGTAGGAACACTGAAGCTTTCTTT.

The J gene is TRBJ1-1, the V gene TRBV12-3 or TRBV12-4, with D tentatively TRBD1 (5 bases). Trimming left V 2 bases short and J 0 bases short, with 13 bases between. The CDR3 sequence is 16 residues long. Written as DNA, the CDR3 is TGTGCCAGCAGTTTAAGGGGCGGCGAAATGAACACTGAAGCTTTCTTT. The encoded protein is CASSLRGGEMNTEAFF.

This chain links TRBV24-1 with TRBJ2-5; TRBD1 matches 10 bases. With 5 bases clipped from V and 3 bases from J, the junction kept 5 bases outside the gene matches. The germline V gene has CDR1 KGHDR and CDR2 SFDVKD. This CDR3 has 15 residues. The CDR3 here is CATSVTGTGEETQYF. As DNA, the CDR3 is TGTGCCACCAGTGTTACCGGGACAGGGGAAGAGACCCAGTACTTC.

The rearrangement uses TRBV7-8 and TRBJ2-1; 8 bases match TRBD1. CDR3 size: 13 residues. V dropped 5 bases and J dropped 6; count of bases not matched to a gene: 3. Germline CDR1 and CDR2: SGHVS and FQNEAQ. CDR3 nucleotide sequence: TGTGCCAGCAGCACCACAGGGGGCAATGAGCAGTTCTTC. It yields the protein CASSTTGGNEQFF.

Here the CDR3 DNA reads TGTGCCAGCAGCCGAACCGGGACTCATCTCTACAATGAGCAGTTCTTC. Translation: CASSRTGTHLYNEQFF. The genes are TRBV3-1 and TRBJ2-1; tentative D call: TRBD2 (6 bases). The V gene's germline CDR1 is LGHDT and CDR2 YNNKEL (reference sequence). This CDR3 spans 16 amino acids. Trimming shortened V by 4 bases and J by 3 bases, and 16 bases separated the two germline ends.

This clonotype was seen repeatedly, ten times or more. This sequence joins TRBV5-1 and TRBJ1-2, with TRBD1 as a possible D gene (5 bases). There are 14 residues in the CDR3. Germline V gene lookup returns CDR1 SGHRS and CDR2 YFSETQ. V was shortened by 0 bases and J by 2 bases, with 8 bases between the two germline ends. This CDR3 reads CASSLGQLNYGYTF. In nucleotides, the CDR3 is TGCGCCAGCAGCTTGGGACAGTTAAACTATGGCTACACCTTC.

This clonotype was recorded a few times. This chain uses TRBV12-3 or TRBV12-4 with TRBJ1-5; D is unresolved. CDR3 length equals 13 residues. Trimming removed 3 bases from V and 7 bases from J, with 10 bases in between. The CDR3 region is CASSFTAGQPQHF. For the CDR3, the DNA is TGTGCCAGCAGTTTTACAGCGGGACAGCCCCAGCATTTT.

In its sample, this clonotype was seen a few times. The chain is built from TRBV9 and TRBJ2-6; D gene unclear. CDR3 length equals 14 residues. Germline loops: CDR1 SGDLS, CDR2 YYNGEE. The V gene lost 7 bases and the J gene lost 0 bases, with 8 bases spanning the gap. The CDR3 nucleotides are TGTGCCAGCCAACAGAACTCTGGGGCCAACGTCCTGACTTTC. Protein: CASQQNSGANVLTF.

This clonotype was observed a handful of times. The rearrangement joins TRBV5-1 to TRBJ2-3; D not resolved. Trimming took 3 bases from V and 2 from J, leaving 13 bases between them. The CDR3 spans 15 residues. Germline CDR1 and CDR2: SGHRS and YFSETQ. The CDR3 sequence is CASSSNEDHTDTQYF. CDR3 DNA: TGCGCCAGCAGCTCTAACGAGGATCACACAGATACGCAGTATTTT.

This clonotype has just a few counts. V gene TRBV6-5 combines with J gene TRBJ2-7; 9 bases map to TRBD2. The J segment lost 7 bases and the V segment lost 6 bases, leaving 13 bases of the junction unmatched. The CDR3 has 15 residues. Per germline, CDR1 MNHEY and CDR2 SVGAGI. The CDR3 DNA follows: TGTGCCAGCAGCCCCGGGATAGCGGGAGTTCGAGAGCAGTACTTC. This translates into CASSPGIAGVREQYF.

This clonotype was found a few times. The chain is built from TRBV6-6 and TRBJ2-1, with D possibly TRBD2 on 6 matching bases. CDR1 and CDR2 (germline): MNHNY, SVGAGI (reference sequence). V was pared by 0 bases and J by 5 bases, with 14 bases between. This CDR3 is built from 16 residues. CDR3 bases: TGTGCCAGCAGTTACTCGAGAGGGCGGGGACACAATGAGCAGTTCTTC. This gives the protein CASSYSRGRGHNEQFF.

In this sample, this clonotype turned up many times. The V gene is TRBV5-1, the J gene TRBJ2-4, with 10 bases fitting TRBD2. The CDR3 is 15 amino acids. Per germline, CDR1 SGHRS and CDR2 YFSETQ. J gave up 3 bases and V 4 bases, and 4 bases lay outside the gene matches. CDR3 region: CASSVAGGGKNIQYF. CDR3 DNA sequence: TGCGCCAGCAGCGTAGCGGGAGGCGGCAAAAACATTCAGTACTTC.

This clonotype was counted only a few times. This chain uses TRBV20-1 with TRBJ2-1; TRBD1 matches 9 bases. The CDR3 runs 14 residues. Germline-derived CDR1 and CDR2 are DFQATT and SNEGSKA (reference sequence). J lost 3 bases, V lost 7 bases, and 7 bases had no gene match. This CDR3 is CSGAGTGIYNEQFF. DNA of the CDR3: TGCAGTGGTGCCGGGACAGGGATCTACAATGAGCAGTTCTTC.

The V gene is TRBV12-3 or TRBV12-4, the J gene TRBJ1-1, with unresolved D. The CDR3 runs 12 residues. V shed 8 bases and J shed 1 base, with 8 bases lying between them. CDR3 sequence (DNA): TGTGCCAGCGAAGCGACGAACACTGAAGCTTTCTTT. It yields the protein CASEATNTEAFF.

This clonotype was observed a few times. The chain combines TRBV7-6 with TRBJ2-7; D is unresolved. V was trimmed by 1 base and J by 0 bases, leaving 7 bases between them. Germline lookup yields CDR1 SGHVS and CDR2 FNYEAQ. There are 14 residues in the CDR3. This CDR3 reads CASSLGQVSYEQYF. CDR3 DNA: TGTGCCAGCAGCTTAGGGCAGGTCTCCTACGAGCAGTACTTC.

The V and J genes are TRBV7-9 and TRBJ1-4; D possibly corresponds to TRBD1 (6 bases). Germline assignment: CDR1 SEHNR and CDR2 FQNEAQ (reference sequence). The CDR3 length is 14 residues. The V gene lost 5 bases and the J gene lost 5 bases, with 12 bases spanning the gap. The CDR3 protein is CASSMDSRNEKLFF. As DNA, the CDR3 is TGTGCCAGCAGCATGGACAGCAGGAATGAAAAACTGTTTTTT. The full variable domain, completed using reference TRBV7-9 and TRBJ1-4, is DTGVSQNPRHKITKRGQNVTFRCDPISEHNRLYWYRQTLGQGPEFLTYFQNEAQLEKSRLLSDRFSAERPKGSFSTLEIQRTEQGDSAMYLCASSMDSRNEKLFFGSGTQLSVL.